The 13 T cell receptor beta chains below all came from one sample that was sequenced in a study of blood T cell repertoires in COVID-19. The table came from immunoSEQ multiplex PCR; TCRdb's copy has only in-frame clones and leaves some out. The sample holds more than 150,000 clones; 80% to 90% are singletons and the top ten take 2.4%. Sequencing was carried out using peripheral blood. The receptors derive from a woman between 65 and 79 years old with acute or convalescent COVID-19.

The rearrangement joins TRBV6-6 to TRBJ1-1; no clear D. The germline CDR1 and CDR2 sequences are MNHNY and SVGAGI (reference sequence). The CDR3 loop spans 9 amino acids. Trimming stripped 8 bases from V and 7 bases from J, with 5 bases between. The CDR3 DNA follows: TGTGCCAGCGGCCTTGAAGCTTTCTTT. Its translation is CASGLEAFF.

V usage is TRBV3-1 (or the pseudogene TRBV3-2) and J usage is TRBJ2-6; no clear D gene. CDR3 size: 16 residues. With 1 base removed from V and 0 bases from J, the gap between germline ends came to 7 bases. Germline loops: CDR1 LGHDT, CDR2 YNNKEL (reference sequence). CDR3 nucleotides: TGTGCCAGCAGCCAAGGGCTGAACTCTGGGGCCAACGTCCTGACTTTC. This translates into CASSQGLNSGANVLTF.

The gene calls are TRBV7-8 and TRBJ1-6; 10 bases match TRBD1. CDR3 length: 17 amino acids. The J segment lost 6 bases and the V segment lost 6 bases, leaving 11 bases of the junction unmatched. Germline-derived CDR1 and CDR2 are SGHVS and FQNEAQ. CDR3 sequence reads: CASSSAGQGTINSPLHF. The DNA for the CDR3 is TGTGCCAGCAGTTCCGCGGGACAGGGGACGATTAATTCACCCCTCCACTTT. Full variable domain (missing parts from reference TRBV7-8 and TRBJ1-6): GAGVSQSPRYKVAKRGQDVALRCDPISGHVSLFWYQQALGQGPEFLTYFQNEAQLDKSGLPSDRFFAERPEGSVSTLKIQRTQQEDSAVYLCASSSAGQGTINSPLHFGNGTRLTVT.

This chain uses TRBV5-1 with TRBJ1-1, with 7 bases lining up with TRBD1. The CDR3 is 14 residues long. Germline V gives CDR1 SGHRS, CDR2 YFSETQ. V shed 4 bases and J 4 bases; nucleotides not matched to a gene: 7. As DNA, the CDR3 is TGCGCCAGCAGCCTCGACAGGGCGGGCACTGAAGCTTTCTTT. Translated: CASSLDRAGTEAFF.

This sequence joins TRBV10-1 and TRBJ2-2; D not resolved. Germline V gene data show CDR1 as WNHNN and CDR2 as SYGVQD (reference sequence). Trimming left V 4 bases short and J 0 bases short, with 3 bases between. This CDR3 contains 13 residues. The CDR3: CASSGPNTGELFF. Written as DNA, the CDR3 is TGCGCCAGCAGTGGGCCGAACACCGGGGAGCTGTTTTTT.

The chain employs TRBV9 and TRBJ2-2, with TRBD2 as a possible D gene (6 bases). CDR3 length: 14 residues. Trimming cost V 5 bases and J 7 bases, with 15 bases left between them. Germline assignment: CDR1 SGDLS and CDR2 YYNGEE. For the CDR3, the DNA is TGTGCCAGCAGGGGGAGGTCAACCGACGGGGAGCTGTTTTTT. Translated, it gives CASRGRSTDGELFF.

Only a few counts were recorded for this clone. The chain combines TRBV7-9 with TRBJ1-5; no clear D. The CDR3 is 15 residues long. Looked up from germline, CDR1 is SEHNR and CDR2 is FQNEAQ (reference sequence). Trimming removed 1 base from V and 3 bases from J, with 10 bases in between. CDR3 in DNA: TGTGCCAGCAGCTTAGAGAGCTTTGTCAATCAGCCCCAGCATTTT. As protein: CASSLESFVNQPQHF. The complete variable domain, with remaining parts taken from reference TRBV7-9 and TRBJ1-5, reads DTGVSQNPRHKITKRGQNVTFRCDPISEHNRLYWYRQTLGQGPEFLTYFQNEAQLEKSRLLSDRFSAERPKGSFSTLEIQRTEQGDSAMYLCASSLESFVNQPQHFGDGTRLSIL.

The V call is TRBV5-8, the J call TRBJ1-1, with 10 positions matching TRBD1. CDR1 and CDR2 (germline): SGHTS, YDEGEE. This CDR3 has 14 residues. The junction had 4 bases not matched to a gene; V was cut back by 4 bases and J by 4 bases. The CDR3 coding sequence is TGTGCCAGCAGCAGGGGACAGGGGCCCACTGAAGCTTTCTTT. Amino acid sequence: CASSRGQGPTEAFF.

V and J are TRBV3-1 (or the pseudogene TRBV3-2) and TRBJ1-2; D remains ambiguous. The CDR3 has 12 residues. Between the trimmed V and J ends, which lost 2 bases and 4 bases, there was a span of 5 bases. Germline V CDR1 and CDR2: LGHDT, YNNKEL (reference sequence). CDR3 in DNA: TGTGCCAGCAGCCAAACAGTCTATGGCTACACCTTC. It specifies CASSQTVYGYTF.

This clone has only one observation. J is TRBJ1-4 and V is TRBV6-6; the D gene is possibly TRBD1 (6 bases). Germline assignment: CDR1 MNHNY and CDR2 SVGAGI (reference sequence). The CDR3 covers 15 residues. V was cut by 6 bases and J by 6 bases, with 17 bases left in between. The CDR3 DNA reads TGTGCCAGCAGAACAGGGTCGACCGCGGATGAAAAACTGTTTTTT. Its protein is CASRTGSTADEKLFF.

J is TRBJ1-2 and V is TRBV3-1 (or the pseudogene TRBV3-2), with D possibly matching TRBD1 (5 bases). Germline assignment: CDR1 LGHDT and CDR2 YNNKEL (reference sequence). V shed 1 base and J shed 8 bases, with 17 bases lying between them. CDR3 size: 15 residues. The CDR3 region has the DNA TGTGCCAGCAGCCAAGGCGATTCACCGCGGGACGGCTACACCTTC. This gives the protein CASSQGDSPRDGYTF.

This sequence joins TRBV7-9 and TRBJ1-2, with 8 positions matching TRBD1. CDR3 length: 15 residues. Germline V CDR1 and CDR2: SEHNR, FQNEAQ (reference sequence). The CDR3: CAHRAGGVPPYGYTF. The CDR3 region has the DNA TGTGCGCACCGGGCAGGGGGCGTCCCGCCTTATGGCTACACCTTC.

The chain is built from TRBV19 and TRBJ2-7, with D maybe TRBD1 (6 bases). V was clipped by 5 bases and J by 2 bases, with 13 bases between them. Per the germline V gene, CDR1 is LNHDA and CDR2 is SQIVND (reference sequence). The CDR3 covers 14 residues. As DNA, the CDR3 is TGTGCCAGTAGTGTACAGGGTTCCACCTACGAGCAGTACTTC. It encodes CASSVQGSTYEQYF.